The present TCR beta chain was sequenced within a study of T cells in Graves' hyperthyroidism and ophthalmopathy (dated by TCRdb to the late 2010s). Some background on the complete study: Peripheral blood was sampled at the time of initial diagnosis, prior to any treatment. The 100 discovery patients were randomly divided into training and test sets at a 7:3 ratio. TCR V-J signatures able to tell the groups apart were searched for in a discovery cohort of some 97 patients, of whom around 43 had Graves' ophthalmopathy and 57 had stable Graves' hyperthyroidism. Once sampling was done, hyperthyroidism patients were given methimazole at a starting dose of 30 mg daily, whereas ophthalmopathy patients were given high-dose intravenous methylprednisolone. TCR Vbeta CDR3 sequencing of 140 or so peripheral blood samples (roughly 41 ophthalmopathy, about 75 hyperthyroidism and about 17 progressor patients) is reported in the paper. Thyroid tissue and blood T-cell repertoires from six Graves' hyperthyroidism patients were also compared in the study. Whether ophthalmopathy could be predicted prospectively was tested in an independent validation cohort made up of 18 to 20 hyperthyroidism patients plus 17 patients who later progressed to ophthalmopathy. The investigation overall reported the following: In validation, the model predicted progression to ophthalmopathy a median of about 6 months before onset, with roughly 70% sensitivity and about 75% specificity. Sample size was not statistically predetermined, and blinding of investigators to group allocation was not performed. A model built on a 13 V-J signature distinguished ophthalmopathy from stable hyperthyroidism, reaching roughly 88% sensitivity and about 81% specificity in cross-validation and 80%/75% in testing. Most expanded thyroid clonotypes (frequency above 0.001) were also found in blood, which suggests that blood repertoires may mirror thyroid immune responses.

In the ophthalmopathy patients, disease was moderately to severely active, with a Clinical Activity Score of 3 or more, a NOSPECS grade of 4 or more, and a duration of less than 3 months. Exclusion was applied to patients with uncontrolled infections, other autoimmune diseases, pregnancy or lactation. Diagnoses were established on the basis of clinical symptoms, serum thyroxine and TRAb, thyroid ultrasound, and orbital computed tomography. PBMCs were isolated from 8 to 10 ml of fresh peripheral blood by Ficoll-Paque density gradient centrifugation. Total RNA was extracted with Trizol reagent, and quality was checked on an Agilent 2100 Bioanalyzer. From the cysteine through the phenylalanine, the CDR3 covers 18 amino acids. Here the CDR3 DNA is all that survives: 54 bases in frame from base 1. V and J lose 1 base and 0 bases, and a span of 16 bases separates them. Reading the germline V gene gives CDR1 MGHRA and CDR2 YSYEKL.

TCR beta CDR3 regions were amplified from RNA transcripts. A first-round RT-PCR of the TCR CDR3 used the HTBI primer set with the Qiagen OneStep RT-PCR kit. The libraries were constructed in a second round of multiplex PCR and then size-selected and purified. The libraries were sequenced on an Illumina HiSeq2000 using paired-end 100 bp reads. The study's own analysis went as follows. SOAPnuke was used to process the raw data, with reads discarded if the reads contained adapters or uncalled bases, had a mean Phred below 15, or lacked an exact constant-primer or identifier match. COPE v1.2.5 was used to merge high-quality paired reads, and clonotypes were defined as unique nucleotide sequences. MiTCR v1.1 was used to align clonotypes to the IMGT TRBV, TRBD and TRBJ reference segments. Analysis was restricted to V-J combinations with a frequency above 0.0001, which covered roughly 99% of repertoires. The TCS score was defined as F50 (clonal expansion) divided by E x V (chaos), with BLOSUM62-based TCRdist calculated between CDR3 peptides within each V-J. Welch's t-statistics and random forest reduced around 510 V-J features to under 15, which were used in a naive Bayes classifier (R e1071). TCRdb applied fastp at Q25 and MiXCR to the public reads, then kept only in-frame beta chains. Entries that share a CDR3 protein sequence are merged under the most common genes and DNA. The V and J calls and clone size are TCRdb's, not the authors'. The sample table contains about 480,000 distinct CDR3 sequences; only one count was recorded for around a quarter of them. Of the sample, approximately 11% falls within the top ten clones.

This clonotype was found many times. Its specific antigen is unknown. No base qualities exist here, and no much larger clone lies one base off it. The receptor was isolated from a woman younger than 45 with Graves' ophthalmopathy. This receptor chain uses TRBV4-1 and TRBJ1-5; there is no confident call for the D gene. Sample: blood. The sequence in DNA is TGCGCCAGCAGCCAAGGTTGGTCGGCTGCATATAGCAATCAGCCCCAGCATTTT. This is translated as CASSQGWSAAYSNQPQHF.